These T cell receptor beta chains were read from a single sample in a study of T cells in Graves' hyperthyroidism and ophthalmopathy. TCRdb fed the multiplex PCR reads into MiXCR, producing one record per CDR3 protein. This table has hundreds of thousands of distinct CDR3 sequences, roughly a fifth appearing once. The sequenced material came from blood. The receptors originated from a man aged 45 to 65 with Graves' ophthalmopathy. Both conserved end residues are part of each CDR3. The order of the fields is V gene, D gene, clone size, J gene, CDR3 DNA, CDR3 protein. The D gene is left open where the match is weak. Some rows have no size entry. The others give once, few or many, or a class for an expanded clone.

TRBV7-3	TRBD2	many	TRBJ2-1	TGTGCCAGCAGCCCTCTGGGACTAGCGGGGGGCTCCTACAATGAGCAGTTCTTC	CASSPLGLAGGSYNEQFF
TRBV6-1	TRBD2	many	TRBJ2-5	TGTGCCAGCTCAACGGGGGGGGCCCCGTCTCAAGAGACCCAGTACTTC	CASSTGGAPSQETQYF
TRBV20-1	TRBD2	-	TRBJ2-1	TGCAGTGCTAGCCCCGGGACTAGCGGAACCAGCTCCTACAATGAGCAGTTCTTC	CSASPGTSGTSSYNEQFF
TRBV19	-	-	TRBJ2-1	TGTGCCAGTAGTAGGGGGTCCGGGTTCAATGAGCAGTTCTTC	CASSRGSGFNEQFF
TRBV19	-	-	TRBJ1-1	TGTGCCAGTAGTAGCGACAGTGGGGGGACTGAAGCTTTCTTT	CASSSDSGGTEAFF
TRBV7-8	TRBD1	few	TRBJ2-1	TGTGCCAGCAGACTTACAGGGGCGCCGTCCCACAATGAGCAGTTCTTC	CASRLTGAPSHNEQFF
TRBV7-3	-	few	TRBJ2-1	TGTGCCAGCAGCTTACTACCATTAGGTCCTCAGCGGAGCTCCTACAATGAGCAGTTCTTC	CASSLLPLGPQRSSYNEQFF
TRBV6-5	-	-	TRBJ2-5	TGTGCCAGCAGTTTGGGGGTGGCATCCCAAGAGACCCAGTACTTC	CASSLGVASQETQYF
TRBV12-3/TRBV12-4	-	-	TRBJ2-1	TGTGCCAGCAGTTTAGATAGTCGCGAGCAGTTCTTC	CASSLDSREQFF
TRBV7-8	TRBD1	many	TRBJ2-7	TGTGCCAGCGCGGCCGGGACAGGGGGTTTCTACGAGCAGTACTTC	CASAAGTGGFYEQYF
TRBV7-3	-	-	TRBJ1-1	TGTGCCAGCAGCTCATCGCCCGGGCTCACTGAAGCTTTCTTT	CASSSSPGLTEAFF
TRBV7-3	TRBD2	many	TRBJ2-7	TGTGCCAGCAGCTTATTCTCTAGCGGCGCAGACTACGAGCAGTACTTC	CASSLFSSGADYEQYF
TRBV4-1	-	few	TRBJ2-7	TGCGCCAGCAGCCAGCAGGGAAAGCACTACGAGCAGTACTTC	CASSQQGKHYEQYF
TRBV29-1	-	-	TRBJ1-6	TGCAGCGTTGAAGTAGGCCCTAATTCACCCCTCCACTTT	CSVEVGPNSPLHF
TRBV20-1	-	many	TRBJ2-1	TGCAGTGCTAGAGACTCCAGGTCACCCTACAATGAGCAGTTCTTC	CSARDSRSPYNEQFF
TRBV7-2	TRBD2	-	TRBJ2-1	TGTGCCAGCAGCTTAACTAGCGGGAGGACCAACAATGAGCAGTTCTTC	CASSLTSGRTNNEQFF
TRBV5-6	-	many	TRBJ2-7	TGTGCCAGCAGCGGATACGGGAACTCCTACGAGCAGTACTTC	CASSGYGNSYEQYF
TRBV6-1	-	few	TRBJ2-4	TGTGCCAGCAGTTCTGTCGGGACTTATCTCGCGGCCACGTACTTC	CASSSVGTYLAATYF
TRBV29-1	-	many	TRBJ2-7	TGCAGCGTGCAAGGAGAGTACGAGCAGTACTTC	CSVQGEYEQYF
TRBV10-3	-	-	TRBJ2-7	TGTGCCATCAGTGAGTCGGGACCCTACGAGCAGTACTTC	CAISESGPYEQYF
TRBV11-2	TRBD1	many	TRBJ1-6	TGTGCCAGCAGCCCGGACCGGGACAGGAATTCACCCCTCCACTTT	CASSPDRDRNSPLHF
TRBV7-2	-	few	TRBJ2-1	TGTGCCAGCAGCCACTTCGGCGGAGATAACAATGAGCAGTTCTTC	CASSHFGGDNNEQFF
TRBV20-1	-	many	TRBJ1-2	TGCAGTGCTAGAGACGGGACCTATGGCTACACCTTC	CSARDGTYGYTF
TRBV29-1	TRBD2	many	TRBJ2-3	TGCAGCGTTGAAAGGTTAAGAGCGGGAGAGACAGATACGCAGTATTTT	CSVERLRAGETDTQYF
TRBV6-1	-	few	TRBJ1-2	TGTGCCAGCAGACCCACCTTCCGGACGTTGAACTATGGCTACACCTTC	CASRPTFRTLNYGYTF
TRBV2	-	-	TRBJ2-3	TGTGCCAGCAGTGAAGCCATTCCTAGCCACACTAGCACAGATACGCAGTATTTT	CASSEAIPSHTSTDTQYF
TRBV5-1	TRBD2	many	TRBJ2-7	TGCGCCAGCAGCTTGCGGCGGGAGGGAACCTACGAGCAGTACTTC	CASSLRREGTYEQYF
TRBV7-8	-	many	TRBJ1-5	TGTGCCAGCAGCTTAGGGGGTGGCGGGGGCAATCAGCCCCAGCATTTT	CASSLGGGGGNQPQHF
TRBV18	-	many	TRBJ1-2	TGTGCCAGCTCACCCGGGGACGGGAACTATGGCTACACCTTC	CASSPGDGNYGYTF
TRBV5-4	-	few	TRBJ2-3	TGTGCCAGCAGCTTACTGGACGGCCTGGCAGATACGCAGTATTTT	CASSLLDGLADTQYF
TRBV29-1	-	-	TRBJ2-3	TGCAGCGTTATAGGTCGGAAGGGCCACACAGATACGCAGTATTTT	CSVIGRKGHTDTQYF
TRBV12-3/TRBV12-4	TRBD2	many	TRBJ2-1	TGTGCCAGCAGTTTGGGACTAGCGGATTACAATGAGCAGTTCTTC	CASSLGLADYNEQFF
TRBV6-1	-	-	TRBJ2-7	TGTGCCAGCAGTCAGAGGGGAGGCGAGCAGTACTTC	CASSQRGGEQYF
TRBV20-1	-	-	TRBJ2-4	TGCAGTGCTATAAATAGTTGGGGGGACCTAGCCAAAAACATTCAGTACTTC	CSAINSWGDLAKNIQYF
TRBV9	-	once	TRBJ2-1	TGTGCCAGCAGCCCCCGGGAGACAGGCTACAATGAGCAGTTCTTC	CASSPRETGYNEQFF
TRBV6-2/TRBV6-3	-	few	TRBJ2-7	TGTGCCAGCATTGGCCGGGACGGCACCTACGAGCAGTACTTC	CASIGRDGTYEQYF
TRBV5-1	-	many	TRBJ1-2	TGCGCCAGCAGCTCCTCTGGCCTCCCCGAGTTTGGCTACACCTTC	CASSSSGLPEFGYTF
TRBV28	-	many	TRBJ2-5	TGTGCCAGCAGTCCTCTCAGTGCCGGGGAAGAGACCCAGTACTTC	CASSPLSAGEETQYF
TRBV4-2	-	-	TRBJ2-3	TGTGCCAGCAGCCTGATTACGGGGGAAGCAGATACGCAGTATTTT	CASSLITGEADTQYF
TRBV20-1	-	-	TRBJ2-7	TGCAGTGCTAGACTTCTGGGCCTCGCGGTAGCCTACGAGCAGTACTTC	CSARLLGLAVAYEQYF